Following are 6 T cell receptor beta chains from one sample sequenced in a study of blood T cells in healthy people across ages. Together with a sample-barcoded 5' primer, a J-beta primer mix was included in a second PCR lasting about 7 to 11 cycles. TCRdb itself ran the 5' RACE reads through MiXCR, one entry per CDR3 protein. The top ten clones hold roughly 34% of a sample with around 690,000 distinct CDR3 sequences, approximately 59% of them seen once. The specimen was blood. The receptors stem from a man aged 60-69 years in good health.

This chain connects TRBV12-3 or TRBV12-4 to TRBJ2-2; TRBD1 is a possible D gene (6 bases). The CDR3 runs 14 residues. V dropped 3 bases and J dropped 7 bases, with 12 bases sitting between them. The CDR3 nucleotides are TGTGCCAGCAGTTTGTCAGGGGCGATCGGGGAGCTGTTTTTT. Encoded protein: CASSLSGAIGELFF.

This chain links TRBV15 with TRBJ2-3; 11 nucleotides line up with TRBD2. The CDR3 contains 16 residues. V trimming: 0 bases; J trimming: 7 bases; junction bases outside the gene matches: 6. Germline-derived CDR1 and CDR2 are LNHNV and YYDKDF (reference sequence). CDR3 bases: TGTGCCACCAGCAGAGATAGGGCTAGCGGGGGGAATACGCAGTATTTT. It yields the protein CATSRDRASGGNTQYF.

This clonotype was detected only a few times. The rearrangement joins TRBV29-1 to TRBJ2-7; D possibly corresponds to TRBD1 (6 bases). The CDR3 has 16 residues. The V gene's germline CDR1 is SQVTM and CDR2 ANQGSEA. The chain's CDR3 is CRGQTPTITHFYEQYF. CDR3 in DNA: TGCAGGGGACAAACGCCTACCATCACACACTTCTACGAGCAGTACTTC.

This clonotype was recorded a few times. The chain combines TRBV7-2 with TRBJ2-7; 8 positions agree with TRBD2. The CDR3 runs to 15 residues. Germline CDR1 reads SGHTA; CDR2 reads FQGNSA. J lost 2 bases, V lost 0 bases, and 3 bases had no gene match. CDR3 nucleotides: TGTGCCAGCAGCTTAGCGCGGGGGGTGGCCTACGAGCAGTACTTC. It codes for CASSLARGVAYEQYF.

The table lists this clonotype with a few counts. The chain is built from TRBV6-2 or TRBV6-3 and TRBJ1-2; weak D call: TRBD1 (6 bases). Trimming left V 6 bases short and J 4 bases short, with 15 bases between. Germline CDR1 MNHEY, CDR2 SVGEGT. This CDR3 has 14 amino acids. Here the CDR3 DNA reads TGTGCCAGCAGCACAGGGAGCCCTCCCTATGGCTACACCTTC. This sequence encodes CASSTGSPPYGYTF.

The chain is built from TRBV10-3 and TRBJ2-1, with unresolved D. The V end lost 6 bases, the J end lost 5 bases, and 11 bases lay between the germline ends. The CDR3 consists of 13 residues. CDR1 and CDR2 from the germline V gene are ENHRY and SYGVKD. The CDR3 coding sequence is TGTGCCATCAGCGGCCCTTTAGACAATGAGCAGTTCTTC. Translating gives CAISGPLDNEQFF.